This entry lists 24 T cell receptor beta chains sequenced from one sample in a study of T cell responses to AZD1222 COVID-19 vaccine (dated by TCRdb to the early 2020s). Receptor amplification or capture employed the immunoSEQ multiplex PCR assay. In its TCRdb copy, this immuneACCESS table keeps in-frame sequences only and misses some clones. Where compared with another copy, unresolved V genes explain less than half of these, and the others have no known cause. Within this sample are about 130,000 clones, with about 90% of them counted one time only. In total, the top ten clones hold under 2.5% of the sample. The meaning of the sample's time point label: baseline before first vaccination. This sample comprised peripheral blood, obtained on day 0 of AZD1222 vaccination. The receptors originated from an adult in good health.

This clone occurred once. The chain joins TRBV5-1 to TRBJ1-1; no firm D call. The CDR3 sequence is 15 residues long. Looked up from germline, CDR1 is SGHRS and CDR2 is YFSETQ. V was pared by 3 bases and J by 8 bases, with 20 bases between. The CDR3 DNA sequence: TGCGCCAGCAGCTCCTCCCTCTACCCCGGGGAAGAAGCTTTCTTT. This encodes CASSSSLYPGEEAFF.

The chain employs TRBV27 and TRBJ1-5; tentative D call: TRBD1 (5 bases). Germline V CDR1 and CDR2: MNHEY, SMNVEV (reference sequence). The germline V and J ends were trimmed by 6 bases and 6 bases, with 9 bases remaining between them. This CDR3 is built from 12 residues. CDR3 in amino acids: CASRSGIQPQHF. As DNA, the CDR3 is TGTGCCAGCAGGTCAGGGATTCAGCCCCAGCATTTT.

V gene TRBV29-1 combines with J gene TRBJ2-1, with TRBD1 identical over 9 bases. V lost 7 bases and J lost 9; bases outside the gene matches: 10. This CDR3 is built from 13 residues. Per the germline V gene, CDR1 is SQVTM and CDR2 is ANQGSEA. The CDR3 nucleotides are TGCAGCGCTGTGACAGGGGGTTATAGTGAGCAGTTCTTC. As protein: CSAVTGGYSEQFF.

In DNA, the CDR3 is TGTGCCAGTAGTATTTCCGAGGGCTACACCTTC. As protein: CASSISEGYTF. This chain uses TRBV19 with TRBJ1-2, with D uncertain. Looked up from germline, CDR1 is LNHDA and CDR2 is SQIVND (reference sequence). The CDR3 runs to 11 residues. V lost 3 bases and J lost 8, with 7 bases in between.

The chain combines TRBV20-1 with TRBJ2-3; no firm D call. The CDR3 consists of 13 residues. Germline CDR1 and CDR2: DFQATT and SNEGSKA (reference sequence). V was shortened by 3 bases and J by 0 bases, with 7 bases between the two germline ends. CDR3 amino acids: CSASLGSTDTQYF. The CDR3 nucleotides read TGCAGTGCTAGTTTGGGGAGCACAGATACGCAGTATTTT.

The rearrangement links TRBV3-1 (or the pseudogene TRBV3-2) to TRBJ2-7; 9 nucleotides align to TRBD1. This CDR3 contains 13 residues. V was clipped by 4 bases and J by 5 bases; unmatched bases: 3. Germline V gives CDR1 LGHDT, CDR2 YNNKEL (reference sequence). Here the CDR3 DNA reads TGTGCCAGCAGCCCGGGACAGGGTGACGAGCAGTACTTC. It specifies CASSPGQGDEQYF.

V and J are TRBV5-1 and TRBJ2-3; perhaps TRBD2 as D (7 bases). The V end was cut by 2 bases, the J end by 3 bases, with 13 bases between. Germline CDR1 reads SGHRS; CDR2 reads YFSETQ. The CDR3 spans 15 residues. Written as DNA, the CDR3 is TGCGCCAGCAGCTTTTACAGGGAGGGGACAGATACGCAGTATTTT. Protein: CASSFYREGTDTQYF.

The J gene is TRBJ1-1, the V gene TRBV6-4, with a weak D call TRBD1 (6 bases). This CDR3 region has 14 residues. With 5 bases removed from V and 0 bases from J, the gap between germline ends came to 10 bases. Germline loops: CDR1 MRHNA, CDR2 SNTAGT. The CDR3 loop reads CASSPGAMNTEAFF. CDR3 nucleotides: TGTGCCAGCAGTCCAGGGGCAATGAACACTGAAGCTTTCTTT.

DNA for the CDR3: TGTGCCAGCAGTTTTACAGAGCGCAATCAGCCCCAGCATTTT. As protein: CASSFTERNQPQHF. The rearrangement links TRBV28 to TRBJ1-5; D gene ambiguous. V lost 3 bases, J lost 2 bases, and 8 bases lay in between. CDR3 length: 14 amino acids. The germline V gene encodes CDR1 MDHEN and CDR2 SYDVKM.

This clone has only one observation. V is TRBV6-5 and J is TRBJ2-5; the D is unclear. V was cut by 6 bases and J by 7 bases, with 9 bases left in between. The germline CDR1 and CDR2 sequences are MNHEY and SVGAGI. The CDR3 contains 11 residues. CDR3 sequence (DNA): TGTGCCAGCAGACCCTCAAGGACCCAGTACTTC. Protein sequence: CASRPSRTQYF.

The chain recombines TRBV2 with TRBJ2-1, with 7 bases that match TRBD2. CDR1 is SNHLY and CDR2 is FYNNEI in the germline V gene. CDR3 size: 15 residues. Unmatched junction bases numbered 10, after V lost 9 bases and J lost 2 bases. DNA of the CDR3: TGTGCCAGTGGGGGGGGGACCGGAGCCTACAATGAGCAGTTCTTC. Amino acids: CASGGGTGAYNEQFF.

V gene TRBV19 combines with J gene TRBJ2-7; 8 nucleotides line up with TRBD1. Trimming at V came to 9 bases and at J to 4 bases, leaving 8 bases not matched to a gene. The CDR3 length is 13 residues. Per the germline V gene, CDR1 is LNHDA and CDR2 is SQIVND (reference sequence). The CDR3, as DNA: TGTGCCAGCACCGGACAGGGCGGGTACGAGCAGTACTTC. Protein: CASTGQGGYEQYF.

The V and J genes are TRBV5-1 and TRBJ2-5; D remains ambiguous. V was pared by 0 bases and J by 4 bases, with 4 bases between. The CDR3 spans 12 residues. CDR1 SGHRS and CDR2 YFSETQ come from the germline V gene. The CDR3 spells CASSLDGETQYF. The CDR3 DNA reads TGCGCCAGCAGCTTGGACGGAGAGACCCAGTACTTC.

The V call is TRBV5-1, the J call TRBJ1-1; 7 bases line up with TRBD1. Germline values: CDR1 SGHRS, CDR2 YFSETQ. V lost 4 bases and J lost 4; bases outside the gene matches: 10. CDR3 size: 15 residues. In nucleotides, the CDR3 is TGCGCCAGCAGCCAATACGACAGGGAGACCACTGAAGCTTTCTTT. Translating it yields CASSQYDRETTEAFF.

The chain links TRBV2 to TRBJ1-1, with a possible D match to TRBD1 (6 bases). Trimming took 10 bases from V and 3 from J, leaving 15 bases between them. The germline V gene encodes CDR1 SNHLY and CDR2 FYNNEI. CDR3 length equals 13 residues. Here the CDR3 reads CATKTGSHTEAFF. In nucleotides, the CDR3 is TGTGCCACAAAAACAGGGTCGCACACTGAAGCTTTCTTT.

The rearrangement joins TRBV4-1 to TRBJ1-6; 7 positions match TRBD1. Trimming at V came to 7 bases and at J to 6 bases, leaving 9 bases not matched to a gene. This CDR3 has 15 residues. Germline V gene lookup returns CDR1 MGHRA and CDR2 YSYEKL. CDR3 in DNA: TGCGCCAGCAAAAGTAGGGACAGCACTAATTCACCCCTCCACTTT. As protein: CASKSRDSTNSPLHF.

J is TRBJ2-5 and V is TRBV28; 10 bases are a match to TRBD1. This CDR3 contains 17 residues. Trimming cost V 2 bases and J 2 bases; bases outside gene matches: 8. The germline V gene has CDR1 MDHEN and CDR2 SYDVKM. This chain's CDR3 is CASSLPGTGDMQETQYF. Here the CDR3 DNA reads TGTGCCAGCAGTTTACCCGGGACAGGGGACATGCAAGAGACCCAGTACTTC.

V usage is TRBV6-1 and J usage is TRBJ2-1; 7 nucleotides align to TRBD1. The CDR3 consists of 13 residues. Germline V gene sequence: CDR1 MNHNS, CDR2 SASEGT. J lost 13 bases, V lost 3 bases, and 9 bases had no gene match. CDR3 sequence (DNA): TGTGCCAGCAGTGATACAGCAACAGGGGCTCAGTTCTTC. This codes for CASSDTATGAQFF.

V gene TRBV5-4 combines with J gene TRBJ1-1; 8 positions agree with TRBD1. Per the germline V gene, CDR1 is SGHNT and CDR2 is YYREEE (reference sequence). This CDR3 spans 18 amino acids. V lost 4 bases and J lost 5; bases outside the gene matches: 19. The CDR3 region is CASSRKTGVFYEGTEAFF. The CDR3 region has the DNA TGTGCCAGCAGCAGGAAGACAGGGGTATTCTACGAGGGGACTGAAGCTTTCTTT.

The V call is TRBV3-1 (or the pseudogene TRBV3-2), the J call TRBJ1-6, with 7 nucleotides matching TRBD1. V gave up 4 bases and J gave up 9 bases; unmatched junction bases: 15. CDR3 size: 17 residues. Germline assignment: CDR1 LGHDT and CDR2 YNNKEL (reference sequence). As DNA, the CDR3 is TGTGCCAGCAGCCCCCAAGACAGACAGGGTAGAGGTTCACCCCTCCACTTT. Translating it yields CASSPQDRQGRGSPLHF.

The rearrangement links TRBV11-2 to TRBJ1-3, with D uncertain. CDR3 length: 13 amino acids. The V end was cut by 4 bases, the J end by 2 bases, with 6 bases between. Looked up from germline, CDR1 is SGHAT and CDR2 is FQNNGV. CDR3 bases: TGTGCCAGCAGCTCTTCGCCTGGAAACACCATATATTTT. Residues: CASSSSPGNTIYF.

This rearrangement joins TRBV15 to TRBJ1-1; perhaps TRBD1 as D (6 bases). Trimming cost V 0 bases and J 3 bases, with 11 bases left between them. Germline V gene sequence: CDR1 LNHNV, CDR2 YYDKDF (reference sequence). The CDR3 runs to 15 residues. The DNA for the CDR3 is TGTGCCACCAGCAGAGATGGGGGCAGGGACACTGAAGCTTTCTTT. Translating gives CATSRDGGRDTEAFF.

The rearrangement joins TRBV5-6 to TRBJ1-1; 8 bases are a match to TRBD1. The CDR3 extends over 16 amino acids. The V gene's germline CDR1 is SGHDT and CDR2 YYEEEE. The ends lost 4 bases at V and 0 bases at J; junction bases unmatched: 8. CDR3 sequence reads: CASSITGTGLNTEAFF. The CDR3, as DNA: TGTGCCAGCAGCATAACCGGGACAGGACTGAACACTGAAGCTTTCTTT.

CDR3 amino acids: CASSTKGIDGYTF. In DNA form, the CDR3 reads TGTGCCAGTAGCACAAAGGGGATTGACGGCTACACCTTC. The chain employs TRBV19 and TRBJ1-2, with a weak D call TRBD1 (5 bases). V was pared by 6 bases and J by 8 bases, with 16 bases between. The CDR3 has 13 amino acids. Germline CDR1 reads LNHDA; CDR2 reads SQIVND (reference sequence).